What follows are 15 T cell receptor beta chains derived from one specimen sequenced in a study of T cells in Graves' hyperthyroidism and ophthalmopathy. There were TCR beta CDR3 regions amplified from RNA transcripts. The HTBI primer set served for first-round RT-PCR of the TCR CDR3. TCRdb reanalysed the multiplex PCR reads using MiXCR and keeps one entry per CDR3 protein. The sample comprises around 490,000 distinct CDR3 sequences, nearly 20% of which are singletons, and 40% to 50% rests with the top ten. The sequencing sample was made of blood. The receptors come from a man aged 40-49 years with Graves' ophthalmopathy.

This clonotype was picked up many times. V gene TRBV12-3 or TRBV12-4 combines with J gene TRBJ1-5; D is unclear. The CDR3 sequence is 14 residues long. Trimming pared 4 bases from V and 3 bases from J, leaving 10 bases between. CDR3 DNA sequence: TGTGCCAGCAGTTCTGACACCTACAATCAGCCCCAGCATTTT. It codes for CASSSDTYNQPQHF.

This clonotype was seen only a few times. J is TRBJ2-1 and V is TRBV7-3; possible D gene TRBD1, 5 bases. Germline values: CDR1 SGHTA, CDR2 FQGTGA. The V end was cut by 1 base, the J end by 0 bases, with 7 bases between. CDR3 size: 15 residues. CDR3 DNA sequence: TGTGCCAGCAGCTTAATGGGGCCCTCCTACAATGAGCAGTTCTTC. Protein product: CASSLMGPSYNEQFF.

This clonotype was picked up many times. CDR3 residues: CASKQGVGRNSYNEQFF. CDR3 sequence (DNA): TGTGCCAGCAAACAGGGGGTGGGCAGGAACTCCTACAATGAGCAGTTCTTC. The chain recombines TRBV2 with TRBJ2-1; 8 bases line up with TRBD1. From germline, CDR1 is SNHLY and CDR2 FYNNEI. The CDR3 runs 17 residues. J gave up 0 bases and V 7 bases, and 11 bases lay outside the gene matches.

This clonotype has just a few counts. This sequence joins TRBV7-2 and TRBJ1-6; possibly TRBD1 for D (5 bases). Trimming took 3 bases from V and 9 from J, leaving 12 bases between them. Germline assignment: CDR1 SGHTA and CDR2 FQGNSA. There are 14 residues in the CDR3. The DNA of the CDR3 is TGTGCCAGCAGCTTCGGGACGGGACCTTCACCCCTCCACTTT. This encodes CASSFGTGPSPLHF. Supplemented by reference TRBV7-2 and TRBJ1-6, the full variable domain reads GAGVSQSPSNKVTEKGKDVELRCDPISGHTALYWYRQSLGQGLEFLIYFQGNSAPDKSGLPSDRFSAERTGGSVSTLTIQRTQQEDSAVYLCASSFGTGPSPLHFGNGTRLTVT.

This sequence joins TRBV6-9 and TRBJ2-6, with TRBD2 matching 12 bases. The CDR3 extends over 18 amino acids. CDR1 and CDR2 (germline): MNHGY, SVAAGI. Trimming at V came to 6 bases and at J to 2 bases, leaving 8 bases not matched to a gene. The DNA for the CDR3 is TGTGCCAGCAGCTCTTCTCTAGCGGGAGGGCCTGGGGCCAACGTCCTGACTTTC. Protein product: CASSSSLAGGPGANVLTF.

This clonotype was seen a few times. The gene calls are TRBV7-8 and TRBJ2-7; D not certain. Germline lookup yields CDR1 SGHVS and CDR2 FQNEAQ. This CDR3 is built from 11 residues. V was pared by 1 base and J by 9 bases, with 7 bases between. CDR3 DNA sequence: TGTGCCAGCAGCTTAGAGGGCTGGCAGTACTTC. Protein: CASSLEGWQYF. Full variable domain (missing parts from reference TRBV7-8 and TRBJ2-7): GAGVSQSPRYKVAKRGQDVALRCDPISGHVSLFWYQQALGQGPEFLTYFQNEAQLDKSGLPSDRFFAERPEGSVSTLKIQRTQQEDSAVYLCASSLEGWQYFGPGTRLTVT.

This clonotype was detected ten times or more. The V gene is TRBV2, the J gene TRBJ2-1, with a weak D call TRBD1 (5 bases). The ends were cut back, 4 bases at V and 2 bases at J, with 9 bases in the middle. Germline-derived CDR1 and CDR2 are SNHLY and FYNNEI. The CDR3 length is 14 residues. The CDR3 DNA follows: TGTGCCAGCAGTGGACAGCGAACCTACAATGAGCAGTTCTTC. Its protein is CASSGQRTYNEQFF. Full variable domain (missing parts from reference TRBV2 and TRBJ2-1): EPEVTQTPSHQVTQMGQEVILRCVPISNHLYFYWYRQILGQKVEFLVSFYNNEISEKSEIFDDQFSVERPDGSNFTLKIRSTKLEDSAMYFCASSGQRTYNEQFFGPGTRLTVL.

This chain connects TRBV19 to TRBJ2-6; 9 bases are shared with TRBD1. This CDR3 has 15 residues. J was trimmed by 1 base and V by 10 bases; bases with no gene match: 5. The V gene's germline CDR1 is LNHDA and CDR2 SQIVND (reference sequence). The CDR3 DNA follows: TGTGCCACGGGACAGGGTTGGTCTGGGGCCAACGTCCTGACTTTC. It yields the protein CATGQGWSGANVLTF.

This clonotype has ten or more counts. The J gene is TRBJ2-7, the V gene TRBV28; D is undetermined. V shed 6 bases and J shed 0 bases, with 6 bases lying between them. Germline V gene lookup returns CDR1 MDHEN and CDR2 SYDVKM. The CDR3 runs 12 residues. CDR3 residues: CASSPDSYEQYF. CDR3 DNA: TGTGCCAGCAGCCCCGACTCCTACGAGCAGTACTTC.

This clonotype was picked up many times. This chain uses TRBV12-3 or TRBV12-4 with TRBJ1-2; D unresolved. The CDR3 sequence is 12 residues long. Trimming cost V 3 bases and J 5 bases, with 7 bases left between them. For the CDR3, the DNA is TGTGCCAGCAGTTTCGCGGGTTATGGCTACACCTTC. Its translation is CASSFAGYGYTF.

This clonotype has just a few counts. The chain combines TRBV19 with TRBJ2-4, with 7 bases that match TRBD1. V was clipped by 5 bases and J by 8 bases; unmatched bases: 9. The V gene's germline CDR1 is LNHDA and CDR2 SQIVND (reference sequence). CDR3 length equals 14 residues. Here the CDR3 DNA reads TGTGCCAGTAGTTTCGGACAGGTGGGGGACATTCAGTACTTC. It specifies CASSFGQVGDIQYF. The full variable domain, its missing parts supplied by reference TRBV19 and TRBJ2-4, is DGGITQSPKYLFRKEGQNVTLSCEQNLNHDAMYWYRQDPGQGLRLIYYSQIVNDFQKGDIAEGYSVSREKKESFPLTVTSAQKNPTAFYLCASSFGQVGDIQYFGAGTRLSVL.

There are a few counts of this clonotype. V gene TRBV20-1 combines with J gene TRBJ2-1; D is possibly TRBD2 (6 bases). V was trimmed by 0 bases and J by 8 bases, leaving 17 bases between them. This CDR3 spans 15 amino acids. Germline CDR1 is DFQATT and CDR2 is SNEGSKA (reference sequence). The CDR3 bases are TGCAGTGCTAGAGATGGGGGGAGTGGGTGGGATGAGCAGTTCTTC. It specifies CSARDGGSGWDEQFF.

This clonotype has just a few counts. Being one base from a much bigger clone, this may be a read error. The V gene is TRBV6-1, the J gene TRBJ2-2, with TRBD1 as a possible D gene (6 bases). CDR1 MNHNS and CDR2 SASEGT come from the germline V gene. The CDR3 consists of 11 residues. V lost 7 bases and J lost 6, with 6 bases in between. The CDR3 DNA reads TGTGCCAGCAAGGGGGCCGGGGAGCTGTTTTTT. Translating gives CASKGAGELFF.

This clonotype came up many times. The chain carries TRBV12-3 or TRBV12-4 and TRBJ1-1; perhaps TRBD1 as D (6 bases). The CDR3 spans 14 residues. V was pared by 5 bases and J by 4 bases, with 14 bases between. The CDR3 bases are TGTGCCAGCAGTAACTCAGGGGCTAGCACTGAAGCTTTCTTT. It is translated as CASSNSGASTEAFF.

Only a few counts were recorded for this clonotype. This chain joins TRBV19 and TRBJ2-1; 7 positions agree with TRBD1. The CDR3 contains 18 residues. Germline V lookup: CDR1 LNHDA, CDR2 SQIVND (reference sequence). The V and J ends lost 0 bases and 2 bases, in that order; junction bases with no gene match: 10. The CDR3 reads CASSIDGTDVYPYNEQFF. The CDR3 nucleotides read TGTGCCAGTAGTATAGATGGGACAGACGTATACCCCTACAATGAGCAGTTCTTC.